The next 13 T cell receptor beta chains were all read from a single sample in a study of blood T cell repertoires in COVID-19. The assay was immunoSEQ multiplex PCR, and TCRdb's table has in-frame clones only and misses some. The sample lists about 50,000 clones; about 88% were seen once. Sequences were obtained from peripheral blood. Receptors were obtained from a man between 65 and 85 years old with active COVID-19.

The chain joins TRBV7-2 to TRBJ2-1, with TRBD1 as a possible D gene (6 bases). CDR3 length: 14 residues. The V gene lost 5 bases and the J gene lost 2 bases, with 10 bases spanning the gap. The germline gives CDR1 SGHTA, CDR2 FQGNSA. This CDR3 reads CASSIEGAYNEQFF. DNA of the CDR3: TGTGCCAGCAGCATAGAGGGGGCCTACAATGAGCAGTTCTTC.

V and J are TRBV2 and TRBJ2-7; tentatively, D is TRBD2 (6 bases). Looked up from germline, CDR1 is SNHLY and CDR2 is FYNNEI. Trimming removed 6 bases from V and 0 bases from J, with 9 bases in between. CDR3 length equals 13 residues. CDR3 in DNA: TGTGCCAGCAGGGGCGGGGACTCCTACGAGCAGTACTTC. It is translated as CASRGGDSYEQYF.

The chain combines TRBV11-2 with TRBJ2-7; 7 nucleotides agree with TRBD1. The CDR3 consists of 12 residues. V lost 10 bases to trimming and J lost 0 bases; unmatched junction nucleotides: 3. Germline V gene data show CDR1 as SGHAT and CDR2 as FQNNGV. The CDR3 DNA reads TGTGCCACCCGACAGGGCTCCTACGAGCAGTACTTC. Translating it yields CATRQGSYEQYF.

This chain joins TRBV20-1 and TRBJ2-7; 11 bases align to TRBD2. The CDR3 has 14 amino acids. Germline V gene sequence: CDR1 DFQATT, CDR2 SNEGSKA (reference sequence). V lost 3 bases to trimming and J lost 4 bases; unmatched junction nucleotides: 5. The CDR3 loop is CSASTSSGRYEQYF. The CDR3 bases are TGCAGTGCTAGTACGTCTAGCGGGAGGTACGAGCAGTACTTC.

The chain joins TRBV5-5 to TRBJ1-1; weak D call: TRBD1 (6 bases). Per germline, CDR1 SGHKS and CDR2 YYEKEE (reference sequence). This CDR3 is 19 amino acids long. Trimming pared 2 bases from V and 3 bases from J, leaving 26 bases between. The CDR3 reads CASSFKLGARSFVDTEAFF. The CDR3 DNA follows: TGTGCCAGCAGCTTCAAATTGGGGGCTCGAAGCTTTGTTGACACTGAAGCTTTCTTT.

CDR3 DNA sequence: TGTGCCAGCAGCCTGAGGGAGCACAATGAGCAGTTCTTC. It translates to CASSLREHNEQFF. V is TRBV11-2 and J is TRBJ2-1; D is perhaps TRBD2 (5 bases). Germline V gene data show CDR1 as SGHAT and CDR2 as FQNNGV. V was pared by 5 bases and J by 5 bases, with 10 bases between. CDR3 length equals 13 residues.

V gene TRBV3-1 (or the pseudogene TRBV3-2) combines with J gene TRBJ2-3; perhaps TRBD1 as D (5 bases). V lost 0 bases, J lost 3 bases, and 7 bases lay in between. Germline loops: CDR1 LGHDT, CDR2 YNNKEL (reference sequence). The CDR3 has 14 amino acids. The CDR3 region is CASSQDGATDTQYF. DNA for the CDR3: TGTGCCAGCAGCCAAGATGGGGCGACAGATACGCAGTATTTT.

The V gene is TRBV10-2, the J gene TRBJ2-5, with 16 bases that match TRBD2. This CDR3 comprises 19 residues. CDR1 and CDR2 from the germline V gene are WSHSY and SAAADI. The V and J ends lost 3 bases and 1 base, in that order; junction bases with no gene match: 8. The CDR3 spells CASSDERGTSGRVQETQYF. CDR3 sequence (DNA): TGCGCCAGCAGTGACGAACGGGGGACTAGCGGGAGGGTCCAAGAGACCCAGTACTTC.

CDR3 in DNA: TGTGCCAGCAGTGCGCAAGGACAACCCGCTGAGCAGTTCTTC. It translates to CASSAQGQPAEQFF. The genes are TRBV6-4 and TRBJ2-1; D is perhaps TRBD1 (5 bases). Germline assignment: CDR1 MRHNA and CDR2 SNTAGT. There are 14 residues in the CDR3. V gave up 4 bases and J gave up 9 bases, with 16 bases separating them.

The chain is built from TRBV5-1 and TRBJ2-2; 8 nucleotides match TRBD2. The trim removed 5 bases at V and 6 bases at J, leaving 6 bases unmatched. CDR1 and CDR2 from the germline V gene are SGHRS and YFSETQ. CDR3 length: 14 amino acids. CDR3 nucleotides: TGCGCCAGCAGGGCTAGCGGGTTCTCCGGGGAGCTGTTTTTT. Protein sequence: CASRASGFSGELFF.

The rearrangement joins TRBV6-6 to TRBJ2-1, with no clear D. V was pared by 5 bases and J by 9 bases, with 11 bases between. The CDR3 totals 12 residues. In germline, CDR1 is MNHNY, CDR2 SVGAGI (reference sequence). CDR3 sequence reads: CASSASGREQFF. CDR3 DNA sequence: TGTGCCAGCAGTGCCTCTGGGCGTGAGCAGTTCTTC.

The table lists this clone with a count of one. This chain connects TRBV29-1 to TRBJ1-1; the match to TRBD1 covers 7 bases. Germline CDR1 is SQVTM and CDR2 is ANQGSEA. After removal of 7 bases from V and 0 bases from J, the junction contained 2 bases not matched to a gene. The CDR3 covers 12 residues. The CDR3, as DNA: TGCAGCGCCGGACAGGTGAACACTGAAGCTTTCTTT. Protein product: CSAGQVNTEAFF.

This rearrangement joins TRBV29-1 to TRBJ2-1, with TRBD1 matching 11 bases. V lost 6 bases to trimming and J lost 8 bases; unmatched junction nucleotides: 9. Germline lookup yields CDR1 SQVTM and CDR2 ANQGSEA. The CDR3 covers 14 residues. CDR3 in amino acids: CSVSEGQGGHEQFF. In DNA form, the CDR3 reads TGCAGCGTCAGCGAGGGACAGGGGGGCCATGAGCAGTTCTTC.